In its sample, the clone carrying this T cell receptor (beta chain) was seen a few times. Its antigen is unknown. TCRdb re-derived calls from the RACE reads in MiXCR, one entry per CDR3 protein. The data show some 400,000 distinct CDR3 sequences, nearly 5% seen once. Time point: patch test 1, 2 weeks after DPC sensitization. Regarding treatment: therapeutic diphenylcyclopropenone sensitization with weekly scalp DPC. CDR3 length: 16 amino acids. Germline V gene data show CDR1 as MNHEY and CDR2 as SMNVEV (reference sequence). V gave up 5 bases and J gave up 5 bases, with 19 bases separating them. The sample belongs to a study of human T cells and chemical hapten exposure. Points from the study as a whole: TCRs at high frequency, those above 1 in 1000, did not change with DPC sensitization. With alopecia, donors may have immune responses unlike healthy people's. Compared with pre-sensitization or healthy control sets, expanded TCRs clustered more.

Sequencing was performed on whole blood, taken in connection with sensitization to the hapten diphenylcyclopropenone (DPC). The TCR was taken from a woman aged 45-59 years with alopecia areata. Some clones in this sample may be carry-over from other donors' samples. The rearrangement joins TRBV27 to TRBJ1-5; TRBD1 might be the D (6 bases). CDR3 region: CASSASQGSLDQPQHF. As DNA, the CDR3 is TGTGCCAGCAGTGCTTCTCAGGGGTCCCTAGATCAGCCCCAGCATTTT.